The present TCR beta chain was sequenced within a study of response to subunit inactivated influenza vaccine. Study-wide findings and caveats: The authors proposed limited new T cell recruitment per seasonal influenza vaccination.

Germline loops: CDR1 DFQATT, CDR2 SNEGSKA (reference sequence). CDR3 length: 13 amino acids. V trimming: 6 bases; J trimming: 3 bases; junction bases outside the gene matches: 8. TCRdb used MiXCR to reprocess the RT-PCR reads, holding one entry per CDR3 protein. The sample has almost 250,000 distinct CDR3 sequences; 12% are singletons. Only a few counts were recorded for this clonotype. Its target is unknown. The specimen comprised non-naive T cells sorted from PBMCs, sampled 14 to 15 days before vaccination. The rearrangement links TRBV20-1 to TRBJ2-7; 7 bases are shared with TRBD2. This clonotype was sampled from a man over 45 who received an inactivated influenza vaccine. Here the CDR3 reads CSAAPSGNYEQYF. CDR3 bases: TGCAGTGCCGCGCCTAGCGGCAACTACGAGCAGTACTTC.